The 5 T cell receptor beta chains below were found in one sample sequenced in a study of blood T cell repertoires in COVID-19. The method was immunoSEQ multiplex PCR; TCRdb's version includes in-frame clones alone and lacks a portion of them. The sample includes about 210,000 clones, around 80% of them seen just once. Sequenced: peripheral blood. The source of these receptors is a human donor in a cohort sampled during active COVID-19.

In DNA form, the CDR3 reads TGTGCCAGCAGCTTAAGGACTACGGAGGCCCAGTACTTC. Translation: CASSLRTTEAQYF. The chain couples TRBV11-1 to TRBJ2-5; tentatively, D is TRBD2 (6 bases). The CDR3 totals 13 residues. Germline CDR1 reads SGHAT; CDR2 reads FQDESV (reference sequence). Deletions cut 2 bases from V and 9 bases from J, with 13 bases between.

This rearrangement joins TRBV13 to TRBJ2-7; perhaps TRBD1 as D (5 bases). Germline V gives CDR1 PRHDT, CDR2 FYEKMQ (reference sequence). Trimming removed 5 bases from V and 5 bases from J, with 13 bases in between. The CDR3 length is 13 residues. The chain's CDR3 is CASSAQGSHEQYF. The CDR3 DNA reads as TGTGCCAGCAGCGCCCAGGGTTCCCACGAGCAGTACTTC.

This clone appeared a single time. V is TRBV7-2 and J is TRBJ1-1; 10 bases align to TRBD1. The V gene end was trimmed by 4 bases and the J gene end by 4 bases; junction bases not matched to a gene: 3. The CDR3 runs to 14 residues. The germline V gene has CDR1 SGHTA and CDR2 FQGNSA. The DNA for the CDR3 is TGTGCCAGCAGCTACCGGACAGGGGGCACTGAAGCTTTCTTT. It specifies CASSYRTGGTEAFF.

Written as DNA, the CDR3 is TGTGCCAGCAGTTACTTGTCCACGGGGTTTTCCTACGAGCAGTACTTC. Protein product: CASSYLSTGFSYEQYF. The chain couples TRBV6-2 or TRBV6-3 to TRBJ2-7; D may be TRBD2 (5 bases). CDR3 length: 16 residues. Trimming removed 1 base at V and 1 base at J, with 14 bases between. CDR1 is MNHEY, CDR2 SVGEGT, per germline.

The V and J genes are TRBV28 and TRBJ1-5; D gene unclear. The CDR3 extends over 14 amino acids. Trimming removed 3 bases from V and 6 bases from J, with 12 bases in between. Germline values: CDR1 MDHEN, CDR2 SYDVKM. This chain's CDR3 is CASSLAVLSQPQHF. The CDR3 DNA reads TGTGCCAGCAGTTTGGCGGTACTCAGTCAGCCCCAGCATTTT.